The source of this T cell receptor (beta chain) is a study of identical twins. This clonotype was recorded a few times. Its antigen is not identified. General study findings and limits: Because invariant MAIT and iNKT cells could be present, zero-insertion analyses could be partly confounded.

Healthy Caucasians provided all donations. One entry per CDR3 protein results from TCRdb running MiXCR on the 5' RACE reads. The repertoire holds about 810,000 distinct CDR3 sequences, with about 12% as singletons. V was clipped by 4 bases and J by 7 bases; unmatched bases: 7. This CDR3 region has 15 residues. Germline V gene sequence: CDR1 SGHAT, CDR2 FQNNGV. These data are also associated with another study on yellow fever vaccine responses in identical twins. As that study records: Twins reportedly had a vaccine T cell response that seemed partly convergent, partly personalized.

Sequenced material: PBMCs. This sequence was found in a young woman in good health. The chain uses TRBV11-2 and TRBJ1-6; 7 nucleotides align to TRBD1. CDR3 loop: CASSSEGAGNSPLHF. As DNA, the CDR3 is TGTGCCAGCAGCTCCGAGGGGGCTGGGAATTCACCCCTCCACTTT.